These 14 T cell receptor beta chains share one sample of origin, sequenced in a study of T cell responses to AZD1222 COVID-19 vaccine. Some clones are missing from TCRdb's copy, which holds only in-frame ones; the method was immunoSEQ multiplex PCR. This table holds about 150,000 clones, approximately 92% found once. Sequences were derived from peripheral blood, sampled 28 days after the second AZD1222 dose. The receptor source for this set is an adult who received the AZD1222 COVID-19 vaccine.

This clone appeared once. V usage is TRBV10-2 and J usage is TRBJ2-3; unclear D gene. The CDR3 runs 15 residues. CDR1 and CDR2 (germline): WSHSY, SAAADI. Trimming took 3 bases from V and 3 from J, leaving 13 bases between them. This CDR3 is CASSDGNLGTDTQYF. The CDR3 DNA sequence: TGCGCCAGCAGTGACGGCAACTTGGGGACAGATACGCAGTATTTT.

This sequence joins TRBV7-2 and TRBJ2-7, with TRBD2 matching 8 bases. V dropped 1 base and J dropped 3; count of bases not matched to a gene: 2. This CDR3 region has 14 residues. Germline assignment: CDR1 SGHTA and CDR2 FQGNSA. The CDR3 DNA reads TGTGCCAGCAGCTTAGGCGGGAGGTACTACGAGCAGTACTTC. Its translation is CASSLGGRYYEQYF.

The genes are TRBV10-2 and TRBJ1-1; no clear D gene. V was shortened by 2 bases and J by 0 bases, with 4 bases between the two germline ends. Germline loops: CDR1 WSHSY, CDR2 SAAADI. This CDR3 comprises 13 residues. CDR3 protein: CASSERLNTEAFF. In nucleotides, the CDR3 is TGCGCCAGCAGTGAGCGATTGAACACTGAAGCTTTCTTT.

This chain links TRBV4-2 with TRBJ2-1, with 13 bases that match TRBD2. Germline CDR1 reads LGHNA; CDR2 reads YNFKEQ. The CDR3 runs to 16 residues. V shed 2 bases, J shed 9 bases, and the junction held 7 bases outside the gene matches. The CDR3 DNA reads as TGTGCCAGCAGCCAAACAACTAGCGGGAGGGATCGTGAGCAGTTCTTC. Its protein product is CASSQTTSGRDREQFF.

This chain uses TRBV5-4 with TRBJ2-5, with 7 bases that match TRBD1. This CDR3 is built from 16 residues. V dropped 3 bases and J dropped 5; count of bases not matched to a gene: 13. Germline V gene sequence: CDR1 SGHNT, CDR2 YYREEE (reference sequence). The CDR3 nucleotides are TGTGCCAGCAGCTCGATCGACAGGGAGTGGGAGGAGACCCAGTACTTC. Its translation: CASSSIDREWEETQYF.

In this sample, this clone turned up once. The chain couples TRBV7-6 to TRBJ1-5, with D perhaps TRBD1 (5 bases). Germline V gene lookup returns CDR1 SGHVS and CDR2 FNYEAQ. The V end was cut by 3 bases, the J end by 0 bases, with 9 bases between. CDR3 size: 15 residues. Here the CDR3 DNA reads TGTGCCAGCAGCTTGGGACCGACTAGCAATCAGCCCCAGCATTTT. Amino acid sequence: CASSLGPTSNQPQHF.

The chain carries TRBV29-1 and TRBJ1-1; no definite D call. Germline CDR1 and CDR2: SQVTM and ANQGSEA. The V end lost 7 bases, the J end lost 1 base, and 16 bases lay between the germline ends. The CDR3 has 14 residues. CDR3 bases: TGCAGCGGAAAGAGGGCAGACGCGAACACTGAAGCTTTCTTT. This gives the protein CSGKRADANTEAFF.

The chain uses TRBV27 and TRBJ1-5; D is unclear. Germline V gives CDR1 MNHEY, CDR2 SMNVEV (reference sequence). The ends were cut back, 3 bases at V and 2 bases at J, with 8 bases in the middle. The CDR3 loop spans 14 amino acids. CDR3 in DNA: TGTGCCAGCAGTTTGGGAGGCGGCAATCAGCCCCAGCATTTT. Protein product: CASSLGGGNQPQHF.

This clone appeared a single time. The V call is TRBV27, the J call TRBJ1-2, with 7 nucleotides matching TRBD1. The CDR3 totals 16 residues. V gave up 8 bases and J gave up 6 bases; unmatched junction bases: 18. The germline CDR1 and CDR2 sequences are MNHEY and SMNVEV (reference sequence). In nucleotides, the CDR3 is TGTGCCAGCCAACCGGTCGGGACAGCAGGGAAAAATGGCTACACCTTC. It specifies CASQPVGTAGKNGYTF.

The chain has TRBV19 and TRBJ1-2; no clear D gene. V dropped 7 bases and J dropped 5 bases, with 14 bases sitting between them. This CDR3 is built from 13 residues. Germline assignment: CDR1 LNHDA and CDR2 SQIVND (reference sequence). The CDR3 nucleotides are TGTGCCAGTACTCCCGGGCCCCTTTATGGCTACACCTTC. It encodes CASTPGPLYGYTF.

This chain uses TRBV10-3 with TRBJ1-4; maybe TRBD1 (6 bases). This CDR3 is 15 amino acids long. Germline CDR1 reads ENHRY; CDR2 reads SYGVKD. The V end lost 2 bases, the J end lost 7 bases, and 14 bases lay between the germline ends. The CDR3 DNA sequence: TGTGCCATCAGTGAGGGGCACAGGGTGGGTGAAAAACTGTTTTTT. This translates into CAISEGHRVGEKLFF.

The gene calls are TRBV6-5 and TRBJ1-2, with D hard to call. The germline V and J ends were trimmed by 0 bases and 1 base, with 9 bases remaining between them. The CDR3 loop spans 15 amino acids. The germline CDR1 and CDR2 sequences are MNHEY and SVGAGI. The CDR3 here is CASSYSRTSNYGYTF. CDR3 DNA sequence: TGTGCCAGCAGTTACTCGCGGACGAGTAACTATGGCTACACCTTC.

The chain is built from TRBV27 and TRBJ2-7; no reliable D call. With 7 bases removed from V and 3 bases from J, the gap between germline ends came to 13 bases. The CDR3 contains 13 residues. Germline V gene data show CDR1 as MNHEY and CDR2 as SMNVEV (reference sequence). The CDR3 bases are TGTGCCAGCACCCTAGGTGCCGGCTACGAGCAGTACTTC. It specifies CASTLGAGYEQYF.

The rearrangement links TRBV2 to TRBJ2-5, with unresolved D. Germline assignment: CDR1 SNHLY and CDR2 FYNNEI. Trimming removed 7 bases from V and 5 bases from J, with 17 bases in between. The CDR3 contains 14 residues. CDR3 protein: CASIPQRAWETQYF. In DNA, the CDR3 is TGTGCCAGCATCCCCCAACGGGCTTGGGAGACCCAGTACTTC. The whole variable domain, remainder taken from reference TRBV2 and TRBJ2-5, is EPEVTQTPSHQVTQMGQEVILRCVPISNHLYFYWYRQILGQKVEFLVSFYNNEISEKSEIFDDQFSVERPDGSNFTLKIRSTKLEDSAMYFCASIPQRAWETQYFGPGTRLLVL.